These 32 T cell receptor beta chains share one sample of origin, sequenced in a study of esophageal squamous cell carcinoma under preoperative chemotherapy. TCRdb itself ran the PCR reads through MiXCR, one entry per CDR3 protein. Of about 18,000 distinct CDR3 sequences listed, more than 45% are singletons. Time point of the sample: after preoperative PTX-NDP chemotherapy. Sample collection was performed from a patient given preoperative chemotherapy. The receptors derive from a human donor with esophageal squamous cell carcinoma. The donor label of this sample is uncertain.

About this clonotype itself: Because the CDR3 is missing its conserved closing phenylalanine or tryptophan, this is likely a read error. The DNA is omitted, as the CDR3 cannot be located on it reliably, and the CDR3 follows TCRdb's listing. The chain links TRBV7-2 to TRBJ2-5; the DNA was not compared with TRBD1, the D call given in the table. Counting both end residues, the CDR3 totals 14 amino acids. CDR1 is SGHTA, CDR2 FQGNSA, per germline. The CDR3 protein is CASGRTREKETQHS.

This clonotype was counted ten times or more. The gene calls are TRBV7-9 and TRBJ2-7, with 7 bases aligning to TRBD2. The CDR3 covers 14 residues. Germline trimming cut 1 base from V and 2 bases from J; bases unmatched to any gene: 2. The germline gives CDR1 SEHNR, CDR2 FQNEAQ (reference sequence). DNA for the CDR3: TGTGCCAGCAGCTTAGAGGCGGGAGCCTACGAGCAGTACTTC. Encoded protein: CASSLEAGAYEQYF.

This clonotype was recorded a few times. The chain is built from TRBV12-3 or TRBV12-4 and TRBJ2-3, with D perhaps matching TRBD2 (6 bases). CDR3 length: 14 residues. V was clipped by 5 bases and J by 3 bases, with 12 bases between them. CDR3 protein: CASSRDGGTDTQYF. CDR3 nucleotide sequence: TGTGCCAGCAGTCGGGATGGGGGGACAGATACGCAGTATTTT.

Remarks on this clonotype: A much larger clone differs from this one at a single base, so this may be a read error. The chain has TRBV5-4 and TRBJ2-5; D possibly corresponds to TRBD1 (6 bases). With the DNA end fitting TRBJ2-7 better, the J assignment may be wrong. The germline CDR1 and CDR2 sequences are SGHNT and YYREEE (reference sequence). The CDR3 has 14 residues. The CDR3 DNA follows: TGTGCCAACAGCAGGTACAGGGAAGGTTCCGAGCAGTACTTC. It specifies CANSRYREGSEQYF.

On this clonotype: The CDR3 carries no conserved terminal phenylalanine or tryptophan, so it likely arises from a read error. It is unclear where the CDR3 begins or ends on the DNA, so no DNA is shown, and the CDR3 is as TCRdb lists it. The chain combines TRBV6-5 with TRBJ2-5; TRBD2 is the table's D call, not checked against the DNA. Germline-derived CDR1 and CDR2 are MNHEY and SVGAGI. The CDR3 contains 17 residues when both ends are counted. The CDR3 region is CASSYSRGGLGQATQLS.

The sample holds one count of this clonotype. V and J are TRBV7-8 and TRBJ2-1; the D call may be TRBD1 or TRBD2 (5 bases each). This CDR3 is built from 16 residues. Germline CDR1 and CDR2: SGHVS and FQNEAQ. Trimming took 2 bases from V and 1 from J, leaving 12 bases between them. The CDR3 loop is CASSLMWGLSYNEQFF. CDR3 sequence (DNA): TGTGCCAGCAGCTTAATGTGGGGGTTGTCCTACAATGAGCAGTTCTTC.

This clonotype was seen a single time. The chain has TRBV7-2 and TRBJ2-4, with 9 bases identical to TRBD2. The better agreement between TRBJ2-7 and the DNA end casts doubt on the J call. CDR1 and CDR2 (germline): SGHTA, FQGNSA. The CDR3 length is 14 residues. The CDR3 DNA reads as TGTGCCAGCAGCATTAGCGGGAGCTCCTACGAGCAGTACTTC. This translates into CASSISGSSYEQYF.

The V gene is TRBV6-5, the J gene TRBJ2-3, with 9 positions matching TRBD2. CDR3 length: 16 residues. Germline trimming cut 0 bases from V and 2 bases from J; bases unmatched to any gene: 3. From germline, CDR1 is MNHEY and CDR2 SVGAGI. The CDR3 region has the DNA TGTGCCAGCAGTTACTCGACTAGCGGACTCACAGATACGCAGTATTTT. This gives the protein CASSYSTSGLTDTQYF.

The V gene is TRBV11-3, the J gene TRBJ1-3; D gene unclear. Germline CDR1 is SGHNT and CDR2 is YENEEA. This CDR3 contains 14 residues. Trimming shortened V by 2 bases and J by 5 bases, and 10 bases separated the two germline ends. The CDR3 sequence: CASSLKGWRNTIYF. The DNA of the CDR3 is TGTGCCAGCAGCTTAAAGGGATGGAGAAACACCATATATTTT.

This clonotype appeared a few times. This chain joins TRBV11-1 and TRBJ2-7; D is uncertain. Looked up from germline, CDR1 is SGHAT and CDR2 is FQDESV (reference sequence). The CDR3 consists of 14 residues. Trimming left V 3 bases short and J 0 bases short, with 9 bases between. CDR3 coding DNA: TGTGCCAGCAGCTTCTTGCTCAGCTCCTACGAGCAGTACTTC. Translating it yields CASSFLLSSYEQYF.

This clonotype was counted a few times. A much larger clone is a single base away; this may be a read error. The V and J genes are TRBV7-2 and TRBJ2-5, with no clear D. CDR1 is SGHTA, CDR2 FQGNSA, per germline. The CDR3 runs 14 residues. The germline V and J ends were trimmed by 5 bases and 11 bases, with 21 bases remaining between them. CDR3 region: CASSPDESYNEQYF. The CDR3, as DNA: TGTGCCAGCAGCCCCGATGAGAGTTACAATGAGCAGTACTTC.

This clonotype has a count of ten or more. This sequence joins TRBV7-7 and TRBJ2-1; D gene unclear. Germline V lookup: CDR1 SSHAT, CDR2 FNYEAQ (reference sequence). Trimming removed 3 bases at V and 8 bases at J, with 11 bases between. CDR3 size: 13 residues. This CDR3 reads CASSFQVQDEQFF. Written as DNA, the CDR3 is TGTGCCAGCAGCTTCCAGGTTCAGGATGAGCAGTTCTTC.

This clonotype came up a few times. The chain combines TRBV6-5 with TRBJ2-3; 9 bases match TRBD1. The junction had 30 bases not matched to a gene; V was cut back by 2 bases and J by 6 bases. The CDR3 is 23 amino acids. Germline values: CDR1 MNHEY, CDR2 SVGAGI. The CDR3 region is CASSYSRDRVNLGRAQPRDTQYF. The DNA for the CDR3 is TGTGCCAGCAGTTACAGCCGGGACAGGGTAAATTTAGGACGGGCCCAGCCCCGGGATACGCAGTATTTT.

This clonotype was counted a single time. Relative to the germline gene, one junction end is altered; a read error may explain this. The DNA of the CDR3 is TGTGCGAGCAGTCTGGGCAGGGACACAGATACGCAGTATTTC. This codes for CASSLGRDTDTQYF. The rearrangement joins TRBV7-6 to TRBJ2-3, with D maybe TRBD1 (6 bases). Germline V gene sequence: CDR1 SGHVS, CDR2 FNYEAQ. The CDR3 totals 14 residues.

Concerning this clonotype itself: One end of the junction fails to match germline, which may point to a read error. The chain carries TRBV6-1 and TRBJ2-6, with a possible D match to TRBD2 (5 bases). Germline CDR1 is MNHNS and CDR2 is SASEGT. CDR3 length equals 15 residues. CDR3 bases: TGTGCCAGCAGTGGTGTAGCGCCGCGGGCCTACGTCCTGTACTTC. Translating it yields CASSGVAPRAYVLYF.

The chain has TRBV12-3 or TRBV12-4 and TRBJ2-5; no clear D gene. This CDR3 comprises 12 residues. Trimming shortened V by 4 bases and J by 0 bases, and 3 bases separated the two germline ends. Written as DNA, the CDR3 is TGTGCCAGCAGTTCTGACCAAGAGACCCAGTACTTC. This translates into CASSSDQETQYF.

Comment on this clonotype: At one end, the junction sequence differs from germline, possibly due to a read error. CDR3 in amino acids: CAGILGGGPETQYF. In DNA, the CDR3 is TGTGCCGGCATCTTGGGGGGGGGCCCAGAGACCCAGTATTTC. This sequence joins TRBV7-3 and TRBJ2-3, with D possibly matching TRBD2 (7 bases). Germline V gene lookup returns CDR1 SGHTA and CDR2 FQGTGA. The CDR3 length is 14 residues.

The J gene is TRBJ2-6, the V gene TRBV24-1, with TRBD1 matching over 8 bases. From germline, CDR1 is KGHDR and CDR2 SFDVKD. The V gene end was trimmed by 6 bases and the J gene end by 3 bases; junction bases not matched to a gene: 6. CDR3 length: 16 residues. CDR3 DNA: TGTGCCACCAGTCTAACAGGGGGAGGTGGGGCCAACGTCCTGACTTTC. It encodes CATSLTGGGGANVLTF.

CDR3 bases: TGTGCCAGCAGCTTGGCGGAGGGGGCGCGGGGCACTGAAGCTTTCTTT. Amino acids: CASSLAEGARGTEAFF. This chain uses TRBV5-5 with TRBJ1-1; 7 nucleotides match TRBD1. After removal of 0 bases from V and 4 bases from J, the junction contained 9 bases not matched to a gene. Germline V gene lookup returns CDR1 SGHKS and CDR2 YYEKEE (reference sequence). The CDR3 consists of 16 residues. The variable domain in full, completed from reference TRBV5-5 and TRBJ1-1, reads DAGVTQSPTHLIKTRGQQVTLRCSPISGHKSVSWYQQVLGQGPQFIFQYYEKEERGRGNFPDRFSARQFPNYSSELNVNALLLGDSALYLCASSLAEGARGTEAFFGQGTRLTVV.

On this clonotype itself: An end of the junction does not agree with germline; a read error may underlie this. This chain uses TRBV7-3 with TRBJ2-3, with a possible D match to TRBD1 (6 bases). CDR3 size: 14 residues. The germline CDR1 and CDR2 sequences are SGHTA and FQGTGA. The CDR3 reads CGSRGPAAGYSQYF. The CDR3 bases are TGTGGCAGCAGGGGCCCCGCGGCCGGCTACAGCCAGTACTTT.

This clonotype turned up a few times. This sequence joins TRBV6-5 and TRBJ2-1; tentatively, D is TRBD1 (5 bases). Germline V lookup: CDR1 MNHEY, CDR2 SVGAGI. Trimming removed 0 bases from V and 9 bases from J, with 12 bases in between. The length of the CDR3 is 14 residues. This CDR3 is CASSYSTVSFEQFF. CDR3 sequence (DNA): TGTGCCAGCAGTTACTCGACAGTTAGCTTTGAGCAGTTCTTC.

This clonotype was seen a handful of times. This chain connects TRBV5-6 to TRBJ2-5; tentatively, D is TRBD1 or TRBD2 (5 bases each). Germline V gene data show CDR1 as SGHDT and CDR2 as YYEEEE. The CDR3 consists of 16 residues. Trimming left V 0 bases short and J 1 base short, with 13 bases between. The CDR3 loop reads CASSLANLGVQETQYF. CDR3 DNA sequence: TGTGCCAGCAGCTTGGCCAACTTGGGGGTCCAAGAGACCCAGTACTTC.

This chain joins TRBV10-3 and TRBJ2-5; D perhaps matches TRBD1 (6 bases). The J call may be incorrect, as the DNA end agrees better with TRBJ2-7. CDR3 length: 13 residues. Germline V lookup: CDR1 ENHRY, CDR2 SYGVKD. CDR3 DNA sequence: TGTGCCACCCACAGGGAAGGGACCTACGAGCAGTACTTC. It translates to CATHREGTYEQYF.

The chain recombines TRBV11-3 with TRBJ2-1; D might be TRBD1 (5 bases). This CDR3 spans 16 amino acids. Germline CDR1 SGHNT, CDR2 YENEEA. Trimming removed 8 bases at V and 13 bases at J, with 30 bases between. CDR3 residues: CASRSQYRSTQETQFF. DNA for the CDR3: TGTGCCAGCCGCTCCCAATACAGGAGTACCCAAGAGACCCAGTTCTTC. The full variable domain, completed using reference TRBV11-3 and TRBJ2-1, is EAGVVQSPRYKIIEKKQPVAFWCNPISGHNTLYWYLQNLGQGPELLIRYENEEAVDDSQLPKDRFSAERLKGVDSTLKIQPAELGDSAVYLCASRSQYRSTQETQFFGPGTRLTVL.

This clonotype was observed at least ten times. This chain joins TRBV7-8 and TRBJ2-5; TRBD1 is a possible D gene (7 bases). The J call may be wrong; the DNA end is better matched by TRBJ2-7. CDR1 and CDR2 from the germline V gene are SGHVS and FQNEAQ. The CDR3 extends over 14 amino acids. Here the CDR3 DNA reads TGTGCCAGCAGCTTATTTACAGGGGACTTCGAGCAGTACTTC. This translates into CASSLFTGDFEQYF.

A note on this clonotype: The junction differs from germline at one of its ends, possibly a read error. The V gene is TRBV7-6, the J gene TRBJ2-3; D is possibly TRBD1 or TRBD2 (6 bases each). The CDR3 runs to 15 residues. Germline V gene lookup returns CDR1 SGHVS and CDR2 FNYEAQ. This CDR3 is CAGGLGGRVTDTQYF. The CDR3 nucleotides are TGTGCCGGGGGCTTAGGGGGGCGGGTCACAGATACGCAGTATTTC.

This chain links TRBV27 with TRBJ2-5; D is possibly TRBD2 (7 bases). The CDR3 contains 15 residues. V lost 5 bases to trimming and J lost 2 bases, with 15 bases between them. Germline V gene lookup returns CDR1 MNHEY and CDR2 SMNVEV (reference sequence). The CDR3 protein is CASSPGAGAQETQYF. The DNA for the CDR3 is TGTGCCAGCAGTCCCGGGGCGGGGGCGCAAGAGACCCAGTACTTC.

The rearrangement joins TRBV6-1 to TRBJ2-4; 10 bases are a match to TRBD1. TRBJ2-1 matches the DNA end more closely, so the J call is doubtful. CDR1 and CDR2 (germline): MNHNS, SASEGT. The CDR3 runs to 15 residues. The CDR3 bases are TGTGCCAGCAGTACCACGGACAGGGGGGGGAAGACCCAGTTCTTC. This translates into CASSTTDRGGKTQFF.

The rearrangement joins TRBV7-8 to TRBJ2-1; D is ambiguous. Deletions cut 2 bases from V and 4 bases from J, with 6 bases between. This CDR3 spans 13 amino acids. The germline CDR1 and CDR2 sequences are SGHVS and FQNEAQ. The CDR3 loop is CASSLQDYNEQFF. In DNA, the CDR3 is TGTGCCAGCAGCTTACAAGATTACAATGAGCAGTTCTTC.

Concerning this clonotype itself: One end of the junction is discordant with germline, which a read error may explain. The CDR3 spells CASTGGRAKDTQYF. Written as DNA, the CDR3 is TGTGCCAGCACGGGGGGGCGAGCCAAAGATACGCAGTATTTC. The rearrangement links TRBV7-3 to TRBJ2-3, with 8 bases lining up with TRBD2. Germline CDR1 SGHTA, CDR2 FQGTGA. The CDR3 runs to 14 residues.

This clonotype was seen ten or more times. The chain uses TRBV7-2 and TRBJ2-4, with 7 bases lining up with TRBD1. CDR3 size: 16 residues. V lost 5 bases to trimming and J lost 8 bases; unmatched junction nucleotides: 15. Per the germline V gene, CDR1 is SGHTA and CDR2 is FQGNSA. CDR3 sequence (DNA): TGTGCCAGCAGCCGAGGGCACAGGGGAAATGGAGACATTCAGTACTTC. Translated: CASSRGHRGNGDIQYF.

The gene calls are TRBV7-8 and TRBJ2-7; 12 bases map to TRBD2. The junction had 3 bases not matched to a gene; V was cut back by 4 bases and J by 5 bases. Germline CDR1 and CDR2: SGHVS and FQNEAQ. This CDR3 is built from 14 residues. CDR3 residues: CASSSLAGGDEQYF. CDR3 bases: TGTGCCAGCAGCTCGCTAGCGGGAGGGGACGAGCAGTACTTC.